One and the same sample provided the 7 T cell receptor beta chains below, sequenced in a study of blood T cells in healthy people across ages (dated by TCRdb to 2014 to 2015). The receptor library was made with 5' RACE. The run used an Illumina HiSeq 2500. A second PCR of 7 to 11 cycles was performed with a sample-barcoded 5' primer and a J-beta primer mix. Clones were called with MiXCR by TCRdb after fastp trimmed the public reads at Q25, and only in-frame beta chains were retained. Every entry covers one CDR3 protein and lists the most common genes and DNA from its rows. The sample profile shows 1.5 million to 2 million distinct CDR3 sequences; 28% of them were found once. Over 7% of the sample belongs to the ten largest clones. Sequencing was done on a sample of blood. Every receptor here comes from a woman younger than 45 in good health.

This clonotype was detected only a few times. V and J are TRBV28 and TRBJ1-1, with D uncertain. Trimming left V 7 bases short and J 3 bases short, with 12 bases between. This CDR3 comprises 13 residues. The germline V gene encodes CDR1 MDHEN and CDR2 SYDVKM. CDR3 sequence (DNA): TGTGCCAGCAAGGAGCTCGCCGACACTGAAGCTTTCTTT. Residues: CASKELADTEAFF.

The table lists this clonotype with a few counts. In nucleotides, the CDR3 is TGTGCCAGCAGCCAAGACTTAGTAAACGAGCAGTACTTC. This gives the protein CASSQDLVNEQYF. The chain carries TRBV3-1 and TRBJ2-5; D remains ambiguous. The J call could be wrong; TRBJ2-7 is a better fit for the DNA end. CDR3 length: 13 amino acids. CDR1 is LGHDT, CDR2 YNNKEL, per germline (reference sequence).

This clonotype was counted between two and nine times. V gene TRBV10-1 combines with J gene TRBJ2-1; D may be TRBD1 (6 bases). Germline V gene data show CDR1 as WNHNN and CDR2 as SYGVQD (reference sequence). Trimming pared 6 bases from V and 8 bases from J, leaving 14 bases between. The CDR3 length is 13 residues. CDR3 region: CASSYRELDEQFF. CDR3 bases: TGCGCCAGCAGCTACAGGGAGTTGGATGAGCAGTTCTTC.

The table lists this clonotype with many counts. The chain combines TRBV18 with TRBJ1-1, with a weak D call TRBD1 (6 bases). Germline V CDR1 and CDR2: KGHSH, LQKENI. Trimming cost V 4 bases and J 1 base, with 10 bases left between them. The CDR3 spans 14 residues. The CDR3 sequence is CASSRGRGNTEAFF. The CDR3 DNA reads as TGTGCCAGCTCACGGGGGCGCGGGAACACTGAAGCTTTCTTT.

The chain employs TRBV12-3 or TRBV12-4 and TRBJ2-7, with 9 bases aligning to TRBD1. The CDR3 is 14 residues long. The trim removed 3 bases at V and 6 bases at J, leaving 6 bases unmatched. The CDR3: CASSLPTGGREQYF. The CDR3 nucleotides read TGTGCCAGCAGTTTGCCGACAGGGGGTCGCGAGCAGTACTTC.

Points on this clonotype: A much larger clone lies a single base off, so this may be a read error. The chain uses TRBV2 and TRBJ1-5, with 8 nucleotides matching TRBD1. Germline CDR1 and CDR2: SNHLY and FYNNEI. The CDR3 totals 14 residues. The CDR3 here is CASSETGVGQPPHF. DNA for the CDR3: TGTGCCAGCAGTGAGACAGGGGTAGGTCAGCCCCCGCATTTT.

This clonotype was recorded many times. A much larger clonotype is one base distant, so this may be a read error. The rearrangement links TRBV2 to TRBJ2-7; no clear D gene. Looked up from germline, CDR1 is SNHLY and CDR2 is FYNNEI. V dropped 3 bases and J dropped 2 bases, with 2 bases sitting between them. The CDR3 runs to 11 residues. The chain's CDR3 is CASSDAYEQYF. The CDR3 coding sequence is TGTGCCAGCAGTGACGCCTACGAGCAGTACTTC.